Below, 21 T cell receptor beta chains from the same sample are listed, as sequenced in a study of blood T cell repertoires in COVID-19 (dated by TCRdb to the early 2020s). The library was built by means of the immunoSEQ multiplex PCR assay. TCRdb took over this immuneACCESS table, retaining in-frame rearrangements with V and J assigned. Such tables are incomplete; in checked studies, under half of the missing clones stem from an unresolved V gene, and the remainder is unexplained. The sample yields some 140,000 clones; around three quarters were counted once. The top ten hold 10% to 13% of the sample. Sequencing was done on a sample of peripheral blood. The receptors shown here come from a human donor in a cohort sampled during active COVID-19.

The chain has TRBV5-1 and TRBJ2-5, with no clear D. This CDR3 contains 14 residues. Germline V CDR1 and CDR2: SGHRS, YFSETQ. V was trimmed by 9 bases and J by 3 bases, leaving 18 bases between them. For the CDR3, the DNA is TGCGCCACCTACCTCCACGCTAGAAAAGAGACCCAGTACTTC. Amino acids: CATYLHARKETQYF.

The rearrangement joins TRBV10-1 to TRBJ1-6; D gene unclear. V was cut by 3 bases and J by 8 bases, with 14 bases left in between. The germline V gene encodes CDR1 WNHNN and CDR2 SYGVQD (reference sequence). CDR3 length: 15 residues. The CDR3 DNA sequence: TGCGCCAGCAGTGAAAATCTCGGGGTTCATTCACCCCTCCACTTT. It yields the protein CASSENLGVHSPLHF.

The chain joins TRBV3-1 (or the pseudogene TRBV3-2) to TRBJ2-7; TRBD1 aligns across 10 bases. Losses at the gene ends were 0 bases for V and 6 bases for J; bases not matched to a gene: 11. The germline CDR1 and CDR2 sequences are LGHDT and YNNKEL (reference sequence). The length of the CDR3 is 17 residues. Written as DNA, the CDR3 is TGTGCCAGCAGCCAAGAAGGTTTGGGGACAGGGGAGCGCGAGCAGTACTTC. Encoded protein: CASSQEGLGTGEREQYF.

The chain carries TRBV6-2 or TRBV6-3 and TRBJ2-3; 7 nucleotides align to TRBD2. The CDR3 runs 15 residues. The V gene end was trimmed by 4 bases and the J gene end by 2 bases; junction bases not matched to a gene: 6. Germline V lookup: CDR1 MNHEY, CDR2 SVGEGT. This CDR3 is CASSLGGGPTDTQYF. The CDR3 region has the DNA TGTGCCAGCAGTTTAGGCGGGGGACCCACAGATACGCAGTATTTT.

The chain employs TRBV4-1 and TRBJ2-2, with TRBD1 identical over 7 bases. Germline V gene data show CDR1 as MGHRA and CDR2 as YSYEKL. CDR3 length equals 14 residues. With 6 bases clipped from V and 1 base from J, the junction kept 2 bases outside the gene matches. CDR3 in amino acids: CASRGQRNTGELFF. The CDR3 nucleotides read TGCGCCAGCAGGGGACAGAGGAACACCGGGGAGCTGTTTTTT.

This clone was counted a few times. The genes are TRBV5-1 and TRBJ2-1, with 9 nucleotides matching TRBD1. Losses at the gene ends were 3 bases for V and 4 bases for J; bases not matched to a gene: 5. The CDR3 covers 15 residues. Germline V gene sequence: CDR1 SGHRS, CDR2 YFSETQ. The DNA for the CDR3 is TGCGCCAGCAGCTCCGGGACAGGGAATTACAATGAGCAGTTCTTC. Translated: CASSSGTGNYNEQFF.

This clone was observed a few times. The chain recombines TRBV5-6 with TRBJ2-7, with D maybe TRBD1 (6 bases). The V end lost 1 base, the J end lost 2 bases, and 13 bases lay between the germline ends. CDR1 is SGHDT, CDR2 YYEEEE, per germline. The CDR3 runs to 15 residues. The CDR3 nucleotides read TGTGCCAGCAGCTTGCTCAGGGGCACCCCCTACGAGCAGTACTTC. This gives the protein CASSLLRGTPYEQYF.

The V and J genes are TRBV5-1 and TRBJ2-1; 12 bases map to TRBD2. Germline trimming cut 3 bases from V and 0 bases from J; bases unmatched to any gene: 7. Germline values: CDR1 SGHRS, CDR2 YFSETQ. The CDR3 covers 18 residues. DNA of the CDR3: TGCGCCAGCAGCTGGAGGACTAGCGGGGATTACTCCTACAATGAGCAGTTCTTC. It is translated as CASSWRTSGDYSYNEQFF. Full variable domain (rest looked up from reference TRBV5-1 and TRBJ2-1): KAGVTQTPRYLIKTRGQQVTLSCSPISGHRSVSWYQQTPGQGLQFLFEYFSETQRNKGNFPGRFSGRQFSNSRSEMNVSTLELGDSALYLCASSWRTSGDYSYNEQFFGPGTRLTVL.

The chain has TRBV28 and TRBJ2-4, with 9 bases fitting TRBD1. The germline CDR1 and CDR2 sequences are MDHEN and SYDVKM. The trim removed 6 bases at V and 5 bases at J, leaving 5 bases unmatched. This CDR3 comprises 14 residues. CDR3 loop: CASSPRTGENIQYF. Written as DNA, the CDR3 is TGTGCCAGCAGCCCTAGGACAGGGGAAAACATTCAGTACTTC.

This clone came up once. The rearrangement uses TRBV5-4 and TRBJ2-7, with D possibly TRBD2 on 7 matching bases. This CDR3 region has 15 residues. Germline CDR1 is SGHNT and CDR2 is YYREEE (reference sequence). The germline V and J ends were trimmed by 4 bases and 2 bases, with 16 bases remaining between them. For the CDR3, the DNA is TGTGCCAGCAGCCCGAGGGGGGGTGAGGCCTACGAGCAGTACTTC. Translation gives CASSPRGGEAYEQYF. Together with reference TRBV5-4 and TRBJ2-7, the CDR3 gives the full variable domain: ETGVTQSPTHLIKTRGQQVTLRCSSQSGHNTVSWYQQALGQGPQFIFQYYREEENGRGNFPPRFSGLQFPNYSSELNVNALELDDSALYLCASSPRGGEAYEQYFGPGTRLTVT.

CDR3 sequence reads: CAISRDSSYEQYF. The CDR3 DNA reads as TGTGCCATCAGCCGGGACAGCTCCTACGAGCAGTACTTC. This sequence joins TRBV10-3 and TRBJ2-7, with TRBD1 matching over 7 bases. J gave up 0 bases and V 6 bases, and 2 bases lay outside the gene matches. Germline loops: CDR1 ENHRY, CDR2 SYGVKD. The CDR3 totals 13 residues.

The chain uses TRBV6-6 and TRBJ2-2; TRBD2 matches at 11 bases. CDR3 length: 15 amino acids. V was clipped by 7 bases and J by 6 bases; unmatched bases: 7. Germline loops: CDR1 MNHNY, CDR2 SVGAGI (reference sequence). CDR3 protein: CASTAFSGGAGELFF. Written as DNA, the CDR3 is TGTGCCAGCACCGCCTTTAGCGGGGGGGCCGGGGAGCTGTTTTTT.

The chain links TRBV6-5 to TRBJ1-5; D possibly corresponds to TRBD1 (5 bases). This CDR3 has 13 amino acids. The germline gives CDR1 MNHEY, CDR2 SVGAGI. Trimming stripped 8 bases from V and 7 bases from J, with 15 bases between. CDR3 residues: CASDYAGGQPQHF. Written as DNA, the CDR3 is TGTGCCAGCGATTATGCCGGGGGGCAGCCCCAGCATTTT.

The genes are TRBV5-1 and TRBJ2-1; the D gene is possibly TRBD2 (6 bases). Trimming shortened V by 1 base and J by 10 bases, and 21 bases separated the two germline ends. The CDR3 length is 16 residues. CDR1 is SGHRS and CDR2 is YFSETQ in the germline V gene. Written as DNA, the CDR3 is TGCGCCAGCAGCTTGAACAACGGGGGTCCCCCGAACGAGCAGTTCTTC. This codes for CASSLNNGGPPNEQFF.

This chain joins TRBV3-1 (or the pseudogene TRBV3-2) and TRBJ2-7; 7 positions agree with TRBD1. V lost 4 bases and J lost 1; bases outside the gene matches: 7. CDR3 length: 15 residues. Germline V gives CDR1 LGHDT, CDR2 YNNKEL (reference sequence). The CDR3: CASSRMPGQSYEQYF. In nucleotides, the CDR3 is TGTGCCAGCAGCCGTATGCCGGGACAGTCCTACGAGCAGTACTTC.

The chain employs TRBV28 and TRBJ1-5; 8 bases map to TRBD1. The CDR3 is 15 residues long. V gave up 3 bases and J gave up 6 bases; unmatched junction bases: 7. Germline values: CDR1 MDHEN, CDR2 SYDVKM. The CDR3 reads CASSFVQGASQPQHF. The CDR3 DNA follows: TGTGCCAGCAGTTTTGTTCAGGGGGCGAGTCAGCCCCAGCATTTT.

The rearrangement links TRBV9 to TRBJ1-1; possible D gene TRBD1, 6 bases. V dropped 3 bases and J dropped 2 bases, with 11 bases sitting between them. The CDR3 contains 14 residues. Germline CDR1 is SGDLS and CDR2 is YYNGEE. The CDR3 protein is CASSAQTGNTEAFF. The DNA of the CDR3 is TGTGCCAGCAGCGCTCAGACAGGTAACACTGAAGCTTTCTTT.

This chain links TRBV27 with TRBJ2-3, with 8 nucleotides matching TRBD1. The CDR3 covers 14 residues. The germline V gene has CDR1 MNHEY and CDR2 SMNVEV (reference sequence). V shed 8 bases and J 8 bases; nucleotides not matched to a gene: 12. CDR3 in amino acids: CASYQGAQWPTQYF. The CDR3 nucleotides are TGTGCCAGCTACCAGGGGGCGCAATGGCCTACGCAGTATTTT.

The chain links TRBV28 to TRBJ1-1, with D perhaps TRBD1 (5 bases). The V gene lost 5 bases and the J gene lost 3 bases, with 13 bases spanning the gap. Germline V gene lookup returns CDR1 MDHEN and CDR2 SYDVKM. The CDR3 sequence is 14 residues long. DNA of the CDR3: TGTGCCAGCAGTCCTCCTCCGGGGGACACTGAAGCTTTCTTT. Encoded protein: CASSPPPGDTEAFF.

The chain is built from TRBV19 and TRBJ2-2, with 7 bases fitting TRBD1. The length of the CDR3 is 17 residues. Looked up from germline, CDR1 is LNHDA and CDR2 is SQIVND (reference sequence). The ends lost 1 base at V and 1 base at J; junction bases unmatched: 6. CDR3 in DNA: TGTGCCAGTAGTATAGGCGGACAGGTTAGGAACACCGGGGAGCTGTTTTTT. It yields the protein CASSIGGQVRNTGELFF.

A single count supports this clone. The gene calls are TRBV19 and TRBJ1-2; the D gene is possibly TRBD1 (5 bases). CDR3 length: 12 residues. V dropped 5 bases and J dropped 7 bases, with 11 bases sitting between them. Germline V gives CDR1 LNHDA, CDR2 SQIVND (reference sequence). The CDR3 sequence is CASSWQGAGYTF. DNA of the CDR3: TGTGCCAGTAGTTGGCAGGGCGCTGGCTACACCTTC. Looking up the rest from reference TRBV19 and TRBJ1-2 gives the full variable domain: DGGITQSPKYLFRKEGQNVTLSCEQNLNHDAMYWYRQDPGQGLRLIYYSQIVNDFQKGDIAEGYSVSREKKESFPLTVTSAQKNPTAFYLCASSWQGAGYTFGSGTRLTVV.